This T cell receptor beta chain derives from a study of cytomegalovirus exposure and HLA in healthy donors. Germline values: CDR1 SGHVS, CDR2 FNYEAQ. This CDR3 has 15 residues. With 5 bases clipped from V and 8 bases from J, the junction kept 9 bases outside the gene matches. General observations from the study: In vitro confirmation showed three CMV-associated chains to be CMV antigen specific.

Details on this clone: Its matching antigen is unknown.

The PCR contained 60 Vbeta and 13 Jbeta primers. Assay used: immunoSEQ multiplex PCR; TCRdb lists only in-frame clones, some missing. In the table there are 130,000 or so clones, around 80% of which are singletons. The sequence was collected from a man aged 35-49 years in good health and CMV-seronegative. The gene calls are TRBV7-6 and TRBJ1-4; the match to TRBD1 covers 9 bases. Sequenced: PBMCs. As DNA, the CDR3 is TGTGCCAGCAGCCAGAGGGACAGGGAGAACGAAAAACTGTTTTTT. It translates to CASSQRDRENEKLFF.